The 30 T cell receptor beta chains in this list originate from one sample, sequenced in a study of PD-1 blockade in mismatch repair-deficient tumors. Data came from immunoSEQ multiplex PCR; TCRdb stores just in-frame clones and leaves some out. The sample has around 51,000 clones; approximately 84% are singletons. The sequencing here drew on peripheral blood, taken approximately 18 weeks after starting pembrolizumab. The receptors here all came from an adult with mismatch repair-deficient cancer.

CDR3 DNA: TGTGCCAGTAGTACCACCGGGCCCGGGGCCGGGGAGCTGTTTTTT. This translates into CASSTTGPGAGELFF. The chain carries TRBV19 and TRBJ2-2, with D possibly matching TRBD2 (5 bases). V was pared by 4 bases and J by 6 bases, with 15 bases between. CDR1 and CDR2 (germline): LNHDA, SQIVND (reference sequence). The CDR3 runs to 15 residues.

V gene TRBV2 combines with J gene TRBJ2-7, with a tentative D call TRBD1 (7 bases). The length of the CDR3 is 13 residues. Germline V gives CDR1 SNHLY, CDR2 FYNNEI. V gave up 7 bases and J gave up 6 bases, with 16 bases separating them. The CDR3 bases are TGTGCCAGCAACCTTCGACAGGGAGGCGAGCAGTACTTC. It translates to CASNLRQGGEQYF.

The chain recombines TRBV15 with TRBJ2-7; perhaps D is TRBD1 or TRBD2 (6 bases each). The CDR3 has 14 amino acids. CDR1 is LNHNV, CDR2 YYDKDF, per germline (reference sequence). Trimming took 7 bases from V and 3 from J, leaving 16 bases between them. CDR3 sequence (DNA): TGTGCCACCATCCCGGAAGGGGGGAACTACGAGCAGTACTTC. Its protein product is CATIPEGGNYEQYF.

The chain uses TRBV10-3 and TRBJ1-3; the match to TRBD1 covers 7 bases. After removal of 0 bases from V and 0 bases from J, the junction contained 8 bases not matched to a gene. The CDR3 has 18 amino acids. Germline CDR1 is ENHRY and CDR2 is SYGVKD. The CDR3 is CAISESMLQGLSGNTIYF. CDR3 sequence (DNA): TGTGCCATCAGTGAGTCGATGCTACAGGGGCTCTCTGGAAACACCATATATTTT.

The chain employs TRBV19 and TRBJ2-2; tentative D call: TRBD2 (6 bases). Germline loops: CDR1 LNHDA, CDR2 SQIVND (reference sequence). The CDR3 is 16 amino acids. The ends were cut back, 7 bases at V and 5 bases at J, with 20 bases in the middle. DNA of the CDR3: TGTGCCAGTACCATGGGACCGGGAGATTATACCGGGGAGCTGTTTTTT. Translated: CASTMGPGDYTGELFF.

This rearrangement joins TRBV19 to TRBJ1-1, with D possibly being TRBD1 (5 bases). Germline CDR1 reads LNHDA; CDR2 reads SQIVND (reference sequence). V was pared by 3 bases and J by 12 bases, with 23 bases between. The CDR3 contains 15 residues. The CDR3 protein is CASSILTDRPGETFF. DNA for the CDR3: TGTGCCAGTAGTATTCTCACCGACAGACCGGGAGAGACTTTCTTT.

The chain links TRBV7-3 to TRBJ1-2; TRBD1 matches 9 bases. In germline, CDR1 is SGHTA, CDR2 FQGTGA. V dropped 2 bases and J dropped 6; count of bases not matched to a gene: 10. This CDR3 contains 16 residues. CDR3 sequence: CASSLGGTGREDGYTF. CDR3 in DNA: TGTGCCAGCAGCTTAGGGGGGACAGGGAGGGAGGATGGCTACACCTTC.

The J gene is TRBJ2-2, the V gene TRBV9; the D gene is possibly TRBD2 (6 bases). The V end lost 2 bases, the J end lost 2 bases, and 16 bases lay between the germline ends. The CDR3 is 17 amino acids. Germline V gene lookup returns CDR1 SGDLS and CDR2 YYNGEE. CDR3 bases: TGTGCCAGCAGCGTCCCCCGCGGCGGGATAAACACCGGGGAGCTGTTTTTT. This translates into CASSVPRGGINTGELFF.

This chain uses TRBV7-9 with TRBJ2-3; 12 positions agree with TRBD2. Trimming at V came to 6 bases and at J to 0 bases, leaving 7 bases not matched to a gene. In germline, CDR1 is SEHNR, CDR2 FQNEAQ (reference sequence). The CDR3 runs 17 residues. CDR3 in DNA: TGTGCCAGCAGTCATAAAGGGACTAGCGGGAGCACAGATACGCAGTATTTT. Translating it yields CASSHKGTSGSTDTQYF.

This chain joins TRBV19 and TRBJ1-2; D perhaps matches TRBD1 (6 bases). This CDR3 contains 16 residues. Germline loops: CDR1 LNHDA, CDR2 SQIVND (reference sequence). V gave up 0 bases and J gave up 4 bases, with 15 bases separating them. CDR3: CASSIDVRAGVYGYTF. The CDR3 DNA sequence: TGTGCCAGTAGTATAGATGTTAGGGCAGGGGTCTATGGCTACACCTTC.

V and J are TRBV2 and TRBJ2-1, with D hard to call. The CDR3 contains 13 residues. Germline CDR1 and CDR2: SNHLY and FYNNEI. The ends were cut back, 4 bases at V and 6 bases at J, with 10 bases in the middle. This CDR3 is CASSGTMGNEQFF. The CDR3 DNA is TGTGCCAGCAGTGGCACCATGGGCAATGAGCAGTTCTTC. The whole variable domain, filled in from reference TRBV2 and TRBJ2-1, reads EPEVTQTPSHQVTQMGQEVILRCVPISNHLYFYWYRQILGQKVEFLVSFYNNEISEKSEIFDDQFSVERPDGSNFTLKIRSTKLEDSAMYFCASSGTMGNEQFFGPGTRLTVL.

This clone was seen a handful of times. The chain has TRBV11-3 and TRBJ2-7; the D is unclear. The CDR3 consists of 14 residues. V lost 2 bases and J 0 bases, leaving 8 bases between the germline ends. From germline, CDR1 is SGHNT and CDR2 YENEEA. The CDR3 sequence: CASSLIKSSYEQYF. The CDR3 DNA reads TGTGCCAGCAGCTTAATCAAGAGCTCCTACGAGCAGTACTTC.

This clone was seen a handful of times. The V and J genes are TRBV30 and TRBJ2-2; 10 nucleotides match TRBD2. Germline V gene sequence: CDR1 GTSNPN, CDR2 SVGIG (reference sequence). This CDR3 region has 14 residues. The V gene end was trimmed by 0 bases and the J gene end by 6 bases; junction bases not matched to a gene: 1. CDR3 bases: TGTGCCTGGAGTGTAGCGGGAGGGCCCGGGGAGCTGTTTTTT. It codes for CAWSVAGGPGELFF. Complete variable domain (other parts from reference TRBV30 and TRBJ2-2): SQTIHQWPATLVQPVGSPLSLECTVEGTSNPNLYWYRQAAGRGLQLLFYSVGIGQISSEVPQNLSASRPQDRQFILSSKKLLLSDSGFYLCAWSVAGGPGELFFGEGSRLTVL.

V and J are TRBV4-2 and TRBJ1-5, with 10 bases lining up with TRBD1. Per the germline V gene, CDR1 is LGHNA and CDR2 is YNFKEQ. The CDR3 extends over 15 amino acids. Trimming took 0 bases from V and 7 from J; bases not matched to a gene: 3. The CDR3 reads CASSQEGTGEQPQHF. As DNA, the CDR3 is TGTGCCAGCAGCCAAGAAGGGACAGGGGAGCAGCCCCAGCATTTT.

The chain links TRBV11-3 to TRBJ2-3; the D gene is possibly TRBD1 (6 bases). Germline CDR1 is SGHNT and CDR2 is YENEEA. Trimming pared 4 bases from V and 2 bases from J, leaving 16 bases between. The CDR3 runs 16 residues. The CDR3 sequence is CASSSRGEGNTDTQYF. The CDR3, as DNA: TGTGCCAGCAGCTCCAGGGGAGAGGGAAACACAGATACGCAGTATTTT.

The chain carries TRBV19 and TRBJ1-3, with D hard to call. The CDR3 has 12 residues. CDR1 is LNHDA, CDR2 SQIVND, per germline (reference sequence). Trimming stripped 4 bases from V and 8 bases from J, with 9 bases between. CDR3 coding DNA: TGTGCCAGTAGTACACTAAAGGACACCATATATTTT. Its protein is CASSTLKDTIYF. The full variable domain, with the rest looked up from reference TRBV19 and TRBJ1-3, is DGGITQSPKYLFRKEGQNVTLSCEQNLNHDAMYWYRQDPGQGLRLIYYSQIVNDFQKGDIAEGYSVSREKKESFPLTVTSAQKNPTAFYLCASSTLKDTIYFGEGSWLTVV.

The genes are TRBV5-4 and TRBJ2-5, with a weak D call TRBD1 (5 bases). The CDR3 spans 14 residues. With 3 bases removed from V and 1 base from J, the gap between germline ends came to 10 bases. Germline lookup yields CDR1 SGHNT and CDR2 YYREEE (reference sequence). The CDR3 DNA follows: TGTGCCAGCAGCTCTTTGGGGCGCCAAGAGACCCAGTACTTC. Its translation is CASSSLGRQETQYF.

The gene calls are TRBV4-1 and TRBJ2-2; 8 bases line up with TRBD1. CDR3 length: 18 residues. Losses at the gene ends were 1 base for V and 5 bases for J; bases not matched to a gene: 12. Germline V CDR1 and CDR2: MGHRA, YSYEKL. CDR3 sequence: CASSQVAGGTSWTGELFF. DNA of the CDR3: TGCGCCAGCAGCCAAGTTGCAGGGGGCACTTCGTGGACCGGGGAGCTGTTTTTT.

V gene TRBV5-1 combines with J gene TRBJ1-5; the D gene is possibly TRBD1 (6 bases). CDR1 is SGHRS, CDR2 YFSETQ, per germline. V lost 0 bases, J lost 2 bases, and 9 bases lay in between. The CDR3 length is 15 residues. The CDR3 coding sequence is TGCGCCAGCAGCTTGGAGGGGGAGGGCAATCAGCCCCAGCATTTT. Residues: CASSLEGEGNQPQHF.

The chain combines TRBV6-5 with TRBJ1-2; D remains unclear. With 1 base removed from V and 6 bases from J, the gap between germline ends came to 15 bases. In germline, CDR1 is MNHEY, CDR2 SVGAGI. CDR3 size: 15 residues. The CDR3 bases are TGTGCCAGCAGTTACTTGGCCATGTATCCGAATGGCTACACCTTC. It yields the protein CASSYLAMYPNGYTF.

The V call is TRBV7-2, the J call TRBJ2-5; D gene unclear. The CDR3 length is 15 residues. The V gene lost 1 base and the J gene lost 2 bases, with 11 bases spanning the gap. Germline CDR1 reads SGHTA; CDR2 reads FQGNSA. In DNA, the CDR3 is TGTGCCAGCAGCTTAGGGCGGAGACGTCAAGAGACCCAGTACTTC. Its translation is CASSLGRRRQETQYF.

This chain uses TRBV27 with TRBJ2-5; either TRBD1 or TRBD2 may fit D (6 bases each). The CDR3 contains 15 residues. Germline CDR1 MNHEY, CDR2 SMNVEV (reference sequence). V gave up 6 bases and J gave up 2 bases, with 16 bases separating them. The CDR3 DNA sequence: TGTGCCAGCAGGACTGTAGGGGGAGGACAAGAGACCCAGTACTTC. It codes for CASRTVGGGQETQYF.

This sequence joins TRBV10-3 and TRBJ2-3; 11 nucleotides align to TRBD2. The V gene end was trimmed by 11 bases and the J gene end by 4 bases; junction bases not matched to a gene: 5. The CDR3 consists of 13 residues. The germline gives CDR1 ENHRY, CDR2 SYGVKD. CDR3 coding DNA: TGTGCCCTATCTAGCGGGAGGCCAGATACGCAGTATTTT. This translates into CALSSGRPDTQYF.

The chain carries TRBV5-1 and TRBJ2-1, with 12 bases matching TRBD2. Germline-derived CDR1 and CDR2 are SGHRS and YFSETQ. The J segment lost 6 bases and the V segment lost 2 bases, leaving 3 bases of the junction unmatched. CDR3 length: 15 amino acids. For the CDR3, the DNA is TGCGCCAGCAGCTTAACTAGCGGGAGGAGCAATGAGCAGTTCTTC. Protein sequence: CASSLTSGRSNEQFF.

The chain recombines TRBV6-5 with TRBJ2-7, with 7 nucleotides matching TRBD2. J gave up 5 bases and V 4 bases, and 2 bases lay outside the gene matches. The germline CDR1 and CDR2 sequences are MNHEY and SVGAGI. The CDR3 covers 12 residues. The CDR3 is CASSLGGDEQYF. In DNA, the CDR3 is TGTGCCAGCAGTTTGGGGGGGGACGAGCAGTACTTC.

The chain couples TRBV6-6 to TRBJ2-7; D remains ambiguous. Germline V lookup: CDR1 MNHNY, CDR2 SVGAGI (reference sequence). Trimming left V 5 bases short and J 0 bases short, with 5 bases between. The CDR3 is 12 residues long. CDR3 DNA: TGTGCCAGCAGTCCAAGCTCCTACGAGCAGTACTTC. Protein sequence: CASSPSSYEQYF.

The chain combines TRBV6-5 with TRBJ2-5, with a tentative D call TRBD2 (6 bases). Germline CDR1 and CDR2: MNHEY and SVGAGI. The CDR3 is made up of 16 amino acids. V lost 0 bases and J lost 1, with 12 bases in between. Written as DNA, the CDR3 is TGTGCCAGCAGTTACTCTTGGGCGGGAACCCAAGAGACCCAGTACTTC. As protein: CASSYSWAGTQETQYF.

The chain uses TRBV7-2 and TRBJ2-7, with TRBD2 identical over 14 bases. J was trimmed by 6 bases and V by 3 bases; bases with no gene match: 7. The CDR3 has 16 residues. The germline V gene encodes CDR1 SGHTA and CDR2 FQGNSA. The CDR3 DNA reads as TGTGCCAGCAGCTTCCCTCTGACTAGCGGGAGGGCCGAGCAGTACTTC. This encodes CASSFPLTSGRAEQYF.

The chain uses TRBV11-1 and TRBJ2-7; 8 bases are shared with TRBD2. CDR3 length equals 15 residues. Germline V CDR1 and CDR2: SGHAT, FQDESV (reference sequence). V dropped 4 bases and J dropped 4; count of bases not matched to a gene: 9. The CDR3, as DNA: TGTGCCAGCAGCTCCGGAACGGGAGGGAAGTACGAGCAGTACTTC. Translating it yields CASSSGTGGKYEQYF.

The CDR3 here is CASSLAGLAGEQFF. In DNA form, the CDR3 reads TGTGCCAGCAGCCTCGCCGGACTAGCGGGTGAGCAGTTCTTC. The chain is built from TRBV5-4 and TRBJ2-1; 11 nucleotides align to TRBD2. Looked up from germline, CDR1 is SGHNT and CDR2 is YYREEE (reference sequence). The CDR3 runs 14 residues. The junction had 6 bases not matched to a gene; V was cut back by 4 bases and J by 9 bases. Full variable domain (missing parts from reference TRBV5-4 and TRBJ2-1): ETGVTQSPTHLIKTRGQQVTLRCSSQSGHNTVSWYQQALGQGPQFIFQYYREEENGRGNFPPRFSGLQFPNYSSELNVNALELDDSALYLCASSLAGLAGEQFFGPGTRLTVL.